This T cell receptor beta chain was captured in a study of T cells in Graves' hyperthyroidism and ophthalmopathy. Active moderate-to-severe ophthalmopathy, Clinical Activity Score at least 3, NOSPECS at least 4, under 3 months' duration. This clonotype was seen many times. The CDR3 has 15 amino acids. Germline CDR1 reads SGHKS; CDR2 reads YYEKEE (reference sequence). Unmatched junction bases numbered 11, after V lost 4 bases and J lost 5 bases. Regions amplified from RNA transcripts were the TCR beta CDR3 regions. TCR CDR3 regions were first amplified by RT-PCR with HTBI primers. MiXCR, run by TCRdb on the multiplex PCR reads, gives a single entry per CDR3 protein. The table includes about 500,000 distinct CDR3 sequences, about 16% detected once.

The sequenced material came from blood. The sequence derives from a woman aged 30 to 39 with Graves' ophthalmopathy. This rearrangement joins TRBV5-5 to TRBJ1-2; TRBD1 agrees at 7 bases. The CDR3 is CASSLVRTGWYGYTF. The CDR3 region has the DNA TGTGCCAGCAGCCTGGTTAGGACAGGCTGGTATGGCTACACCTTC.